These 25 T cell receptor beta chains came from one sample sequenced in a study of blood T cell repertoires in COVID-19. The protocol was immunoSEQ multiplex PCR, while the TCRdb copy is restricted to in-frame clones and leaves out a portion. The sample lists about 130,000 clones; approximately 80% were seen once. Sequenced input: peripheral blood. The source of these receptors is a man aged 60 to 75 who had recovered from COVID-19.

The CDR3 spells CASSDTGPGNTIYF. Here the CDR3 DNA reads TGTGCCAGCAGCGATACAGGGCCCGGAAACACCATATATTTT. The V and J genes are TRBV7-8 and TRBJ1-3, with a weak D call TRBD1 (6 bases). Germline V gene data show CDR1 as SGHVS and CDR2 as FQNEAQ. There are 14 residues in the CDR3. Between the trimmed V and J ends, which lost 5 bases and 4 bases, there was a span of 12 bases. Full variable domain (rest looked up from reference TRBV7-8 and TRBJ1-3): GAGVSQSPRYKVAKRGQDVALRCDPISGHVSLFWYQQALGQGPEFLTYFQNEAQLDKSGLPSDRFFAERPEGSVSTLKIQRTQQEDSAVYLCASSDTGPGNTIYFGEGSWLTVV.

The rearrangement joins TRBV5-1 to TRBJ2-7, with D possibly matching TRBD2 (6 bases). Germline V CDR1 and CDR2: SGHRS, YFSETQ. The V end lost 0 bases, the J end lost 9 bases, and 13 bases lay between the germline ends. This CDR3 has 13 residues. In nucleotides, the CDR3 is TGCGCCAGCAGCTTGGCTTGGGTAGCGGTGCAGTACTTC. Encoded protein: CASSLAWVAVQYF.

This clone appeared once. Its ends do not fully match the called genes, so a read error is possible. The V call is TRBV4-3, the J call TRBJ1-1, with no clear D. Germline V gives CDR1 LGHNA, CDR2 YSLEER. There are 13 residues in the CDR3. The CDR3 loop is CASSQDKRTEAFF. CDR3 sequence (DNA): TGCGCCAGCAGTCAAGATAAGAGAACTGAAGCTTTCTTT.

This CDR3 is CASSLTGLGEQFF. CDR3 DNA: TGTGCCAGCAGTTTAACAGGGCTTGGTGAGCAGTTCTTC. The chain couples TRBV6-2 or TRBV6-3 to TRBJ2-1; D is perhaps TRBD1 (6 bases). Trimming removed 4 bases from V and 9 bases from J, with 13 bases in between. The CDR3 has 13 amino acids. Germline CDR1 is MNHEY and CDR2 is SVGEGT.

This clone was seen more than once but under ten times. The chain employs TRBV11-2 and TRBJ2-1; 9 bases line up with TRBD2. The trim removed 1 base at V and 0 bases at J, leaving 1 base unmatched. CDR1 and CDR2 from the germline V gene are SGHAT and FQNNGV. This CDR3 is 16 amino acids long. Written as DNA, the CDR3 is TGTGCCAGCAGCTTAGTAGCGGGAGCCTCCTACAATGAGCAGTTCTTC. As protein: CASSLVAGASYNEQFF.

The chain carries TRBV30 and TRBJ2-3; D might be TRBD1 (5 bases). Between the trimmed V and J ends, which lost 3 bases and 6 bases, there was a span of 7 bases. There are 11 residues in the CDR3. In germline, CDR1 is GTSNPN, CDR2 SVGIG (reference sequence). The CDR3 spells CAWRPGDTQYF. The CDR3 DNA reads as TGTGCCTGGAGGCCAGGGGATACGCAGTATTTT.

The chain has TRBV7-3 and TRBJ2-7, with TRBD1 identical over 12 bases. The CDR3 is made up of 15 amino acids. In germline, CDR1 is SGHTA, CDR2 FQGTGA. The junction had 5 bases not matched to a gene; V was cut back by 1 base and J by 7 bases. CDR3 sequence reads: CASSLMWDRGQEQYF. DNA for the CDR3: TGTGCCAGCAGCTTAATGTGGGACAGGGGGCAAGAGCAGTACTTC.

This clone was counted a single time. The chain links TRBV5-4 to TRBJ2-1; D perhaps matches TRBD2 (5 bases). Trimming pared 0 bases from V and 6 bases from J, leaving 13 bases between. In germline, CDR1 is SGHNT, CDR2 YYREEE (reference sequence). The CDR3 length is 15 residues. The CDR3 protein is CASSLAGINANEQFF. CDR3 bases: TGTGCCAGCAGCTTGGCCGGGATCAACGCCAATGAGCAGTTCTTC.

This sequence joins TRBV7-9 and TRBJ2-7; TRBD1 is a possible D gene (5 bases). The CDR3 has 14 amino acids. CDR1 SEHNR and CDR2 FQNEAQ come from the germline V gene (reference sequence). The germline V and J ends were trimmed by 6 bases and 3 bases, with 15 bases remaining between them. The CDR3 DNA sequence: TGTGCCAGCAGTTCCTCGAAACAGGTCTACGAGCAGTACTTC. This gives the protein CASSSSKQVYEQYF.

This clone has a handful of counts. The chain employs TRBV6-5 and TRBJ2-7, with D perhaps matching TRBD1 (6 bases). V was trimmed by 6 bases and J by 0 bases, leaving 15 bases between them. CDR1 is MNHEY, CDR2 SVGAGI, per germline. The CDR3 spans 15 residues. CDR3 nucleotide sequence: TGTGCCAGCAGGCCCGGACAGTTAAACTCCTACGAGCAGTACTTC. It translates to CASRPGQLNSYEQYF.

The chain employs TRBV5-4 and TRBJ1-4; D might be TRBD1 (5 bases). V was cut by 0 bases and J by 0 bases, with 12 bases left in between. This CDR3 region has 17 residues. In germline, CDR1 is SGHNT, CDR2 YYREEE (reference sequence). CDR3 region: CASSLGLGGATNEKLFF. In nucleotides, the CDR3 is TGTGCCAGCAGCTTGGGACTCGGGGGAGCAACTAATGAAAAACTGTTTTTT.

The chain uses TRBV7-9 and TRBJ2-3; the match to TRBD2 covers 8 bases. Germline V CDR1 and CDR2: SEHNR, FQNEAQ (reference sequence). With 0 bases clipped from V and 14 bases from J, the junction kept 4 bases outside the gene matches. The CDR3 runs 12 residues. CDR3 in amino acids: CASSLASGTPYF. In DNA form, the CDR3 reads TGTGCCAGCAGCTTAGCTAGCGGGACCCCGTATTTT.

The chain has TRBV20-1 and TRBJ2-1; D is possibly TRBD2 (6 bases). Germline-derived CDR1 and CDR2 are DFQATT and SNEGSKA (reference sequence). The V end was cut by 3 bases, the J end by 2 bases, with 20 bases between. The CDR3 is 17 residues long. CDR3 sequence (DNA): TGCAGTGCTAGTGCCCTGACTAGACTAGGGACCTACAATGAGCAGTTCTTC. Translated: CSASALTRLGTYNEQFF.

The chain couples TRBV19 to TRBJ2-1, with TRBD2 matching 7 bases. Germline-derived CDR1 and CDR2 are LNHDA and SQIVND (reference sequence). The CDR3 extends over 14 amino acids. Unmatched junction bases numbered 4, after V lost 5 bases and J lost 3 bases. This chain's CDR3 is CASSPGTNYNEQFF. For the CDR3, the DNA is TGTGCCAGTAGTCCCGGGACTAACTACAATGAGCAGTTCTTC.

V is TRBV24-1 and J is TRBJ2-5, with D possibly TRBD1 on 6 matching bases. Trimming removed 4 bases from V and 4 bases from J, with 12 bases in between. Germline values: CDR1 KGHDR, CDR2 SFDVKD. The CDR3 loop spans 14 amino acids. DNA of the CDR3: TGTGCCACCAGTGACCCACAGGGTGTAGAGACCCAGTACTTC. As protein: CATSDPQGVETQYF.

This clone was picked up one time. This chain uses TRBV5-5 with TRBJ1-3; TRBD1 matches at 7 bases. With V trimmed by 1 base and J by 7 bases, 5 bases remained unmatched. This CDR3 comprises 14 residues. From germline, CDR1 is SGHKS and CDR2 YYEKEE (reference sequence). The chain's CDR3 is CASSLKRQGNTIYF. In DNA form, the CDR3 reads TGTGCCAGCAGCTTGAAGCGACAGGGCAACACCATATATTTT.

J is TRBJ1-3 and V is TRBV19; 11 bases map to TRBD1. The CDR3 spans 16 residues. CDR1 is LNHDA and CDR2 is SQIVND in the germline V gene (reference sequence). Trimming at V came to 3 bases and at J to 2 bases, leaving 3 bases not matched to a gene. The chain's CDR3 is CASSMGQGVPGNTIYF. CDR3 in DNA: TGTGCCAGTAGTATGGGACAGGGGGTCCCTGGAAACACCATATATTTT.

This chain joins TRBV7-9 and TRBJ1-4; D gene ambiguous. Germline CDR1 SEHNR, CDR2 FQNEAQ (reference sequence). The length of the CDR3 is 14 residues. Trimming removed 3 bases at V and 8 bases at J, with 13 bases between. CDR3 bases: TGTGCCAGCAGCTTGGAGGATGAGAACGAAAAACTGTTTTTT. Translating gives CASSLEDENEKLFF.

The rearrangement links TRBV6-5 to TRBJ2-5, with D unresolved. Germline loops: CDR1 MNHEY, CDR2 SVGAGI. CDR3 size: 14 residues. Trimming took 4 bases from V and 3 from J, leaving 12 bases between them. This CDR3 is CASSFGVGKETQYF. The CDR3 nucleotides read TGTGCCAGCAGTTTTGGAGTAGGCAAAGAGACCCAGTACTTC.

The chain is built from TRBV7-2 and TRBJ2-2, with 12 bases matching TRBD1. The CDR3 consists of 17 residues. From germline, CDR1 is SGHTA and CDR2 FQGNSA. V lost 2 bases, J lost 7 bases, and 8 bases stayed unmatched. CDR3 amino acids: CASSLSGTGGIGGELFF. The CDR3 bases are TGTGCCAGCAGCTTATCCGGGACAGGGGGCATAGGCGGGGAGCTGTTTTTT.

The chain has TRBV2 and TRBJ1-4, with 7 bases identical to TRBD1. The junction had 7 bases not matched to a gene; V was cut back by 5 bases and J by 4 bases. The CDR3 has 15 amino acids. The germline V gene has CDR1 SNHLY and CDR2 FYNNEI. The CDR3 DNA reads as TGTGCCAGCAGTCCCAGGGGGAGTGGTAATGAAAAACTGTTTTTT. It is translated as CASSPRGSGNEKLFF.

Notes on this clone: A much larger clone is a single base away; this may be a read error. Other DNA variants within this sample encode the same CDR3. J is TRBJ2-1 and V is TRBV11-2; TRBD2 matches 8 bases. Germline trimming cut 3 bases from V and 11 bases from J; bases unmatched to any gene: 9. Germline loops: CDR1 SGHAT, CDR2 FQNNGV. This CDR3 comprises 14 residues. The CDR3 is CASSLLGAGGQQFF. For the CDR3, the DNA is TGTGCCAGCAGCTTGCTGGGGGCGGGGGGTCAGCAGTTCTTC.

CDR3 amino acids: CASSQIFRDTEAFF. DNA of the CDR3: TGTGCCAGCAGCCAAATCTTTAGAGACACTGAAGCTTTCTTT. The chain couples TRBV3-1 (or the pseudogene TRBV3-2) to TRBJ1-1, with D uncertain. V dropped 2 bases and J dropped 3 bases, with 10 bases sitting between them. CDR3 length: 14 amino acids. Germline V gene lookup returns CDR1 LGHDT and CDR2 YNNKEL (reference sequence).

The chain recombines TRBV19 with TRBJ2-3; 8 nucleotides agree with TRBD2. Germline CDR1 reads LNHDA; CDR2 reads SQIVND (reference sequence). CDR3 length: 16 residues. Germline trimming cut 2 bases from V and 2 bases from J; bases unmatched to any gene: 6. Here the CDR3 reads CASSIIGGGNTDTQYF. The CDR3 coding sequence is TGTGCCAGTAGTATAATCGGGGGGGGGAACACAGATACGCAGTATTTT.

This clone was seen a few times. V gene TRBV6-1 combines with J gene TRBJ1-1, with 8 bases fitting TRBD1. The CDR3 contains 15 residues. Germline assignment: CDR1 MNHNS and CDR2 SASEGT. V was pared by 3 bases and J by 1 base, with 4 bases of the junction left unmatched. The CDR3 region has the DNA TGTGCCAGCAGTGATCCCGGGACAGGGAACACTGAAGCTTTCTTT. This codes for CASSDPGTGNTEAFF.